This T cell receptor (beta chain) was sequenced in a study of CD8 T cells in Susac syndrome. The RNA input was about 0.45 to 1 ug, and it was reverse transcribed with random hexamers. One entry per CDR3 protein, called by TCRdb with MiXCR from the immunoSEQ multiplex PCR reads. The sample lists 200,000 or so distinct CDR3 sequences, more than 90% occurring once. With 10 bases clipped from V and 6 bases from J, the junction kept 10 bases outside the gene matches. The germline gives CDR1 MNHEY, CDR2 SMNVEV (reference sequence). This CDR3 spans 14 amino acids. The sequenced sample consisted of CD4+ T cells from PBMCs. The V gene is TRBV27, the J gene TRBJ2-1; 9 nucleotides match TRBD1. This TCR was sampled from a human donor with multiple sclerosis. The CDR3 region has the DNA TGTGCCACCGAGACAGGGGGTAAGGGCAATGAGCAGTTCTTC. Translated, it gives CATETGGKGNEQFF.